This T cell receptor beta chain was identified during a study of response to subunit inactivated influenza vaccine (dated by TCRdb to the late 2010s). For the study in its entirety: Deep quantitative profiling of the T cell receptor repertoire was used in the study to follow responses to a trivalent subunit inactivated influenza vaccine. The study at large found these results: It was suggested by the authors that each seasonal influenza vaccination may recruit only a limited number of new T cells.

A remark on this clonotype: No antigen is known for it. Base qualities were left out, and no much larger clone turns up one base away.

Libraries were constructed by RT-PCR. Sequencing instrument: Illumina HiSeq 2500. TCRdb reprocessing: public reads trimmed at Q25 with fastp, clones called with MiXCR, in-frame beta chains kept. Records with the same CDR3 protein are collapsed into one entry carrying the most frequent genes and DNA. The sample profile shows 650,000 to 700,000 distinct CDR3 sequences; about a sixth of them were found once. Of the sample, more than 9% falls within the top ten clones. From the cysteine through the phenylalanine, the CDR3 covers 13 amino acids. Solely the CDR3 DNA is kept, with 39 bases framed from the first base. From the germline V gene, CDR1 is MNHNS and CDR2 is SASEGT. V was cut back by 6 bases and J by 0 bases, leaving a gap of 7 bases between them.

The specimen was PBMCs from blood, collected 11 to 12 days after vaccination. The sequence was obtained from a man aged 45-65 years who received an inactivated influenza vaccine. Donor details come from another sample of the same person, matched by shared clones. The chain links TRBV6-1 with TRBJ2-3; the D gene cannot be named for sure. CDR3 sequence: CASRESSTDTQYF. The DNA sequence is TGTGCCAGCAGGGAGTCTAGCACAGATACGCAGTATTTT.